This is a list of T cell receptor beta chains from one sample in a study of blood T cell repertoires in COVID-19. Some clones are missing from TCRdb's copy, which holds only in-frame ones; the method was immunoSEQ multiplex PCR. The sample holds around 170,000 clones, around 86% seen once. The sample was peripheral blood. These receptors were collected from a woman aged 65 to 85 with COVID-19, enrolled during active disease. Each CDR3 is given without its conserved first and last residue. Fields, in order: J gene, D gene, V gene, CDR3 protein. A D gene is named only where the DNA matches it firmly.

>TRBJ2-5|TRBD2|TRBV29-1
SVLAGAKVETQY
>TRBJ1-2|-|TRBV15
ATSRVQGYGYT
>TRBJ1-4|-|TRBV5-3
ARSLSRGNEKLF
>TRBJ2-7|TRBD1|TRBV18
ASSPETGESYEQY
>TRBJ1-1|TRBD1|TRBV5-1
ASSLGDRNTEAF
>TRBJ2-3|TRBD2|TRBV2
ASHSGWAGEGDTQY
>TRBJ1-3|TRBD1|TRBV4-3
ASSPGTGRNTIY
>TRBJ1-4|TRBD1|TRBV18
ASSPGQGLSKLF
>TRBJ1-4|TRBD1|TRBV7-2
ASSLLPQGAMGEKLF
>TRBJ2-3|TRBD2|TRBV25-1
ASSELGSGRASDTQY
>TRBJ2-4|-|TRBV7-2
ASSPNRVGSIQY
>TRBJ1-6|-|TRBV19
ASSIWGGSLGSPLH
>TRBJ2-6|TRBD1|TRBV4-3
ASSQLPGQGAASSRANVLT
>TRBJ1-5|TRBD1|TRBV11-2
ASSFSGQSNQPQH
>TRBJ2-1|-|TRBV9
ASSVAGGRSYNEQF
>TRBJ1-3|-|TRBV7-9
ASSHTTHQGKSAGNTIY
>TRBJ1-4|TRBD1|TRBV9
ASSAAGQGGEKLF
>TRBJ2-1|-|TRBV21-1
ASRSSTHYNEQF
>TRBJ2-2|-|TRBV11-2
ASSFYRGGELF
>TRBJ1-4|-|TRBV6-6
ASSMQGLEKLF
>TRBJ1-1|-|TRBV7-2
ASSLFSSILNTEAF
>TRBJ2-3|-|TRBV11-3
ASSLDGGATDTQY
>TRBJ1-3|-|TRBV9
ASSVVDSAQYSGNTIY
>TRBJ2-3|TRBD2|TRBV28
ASSYALAGGRGFSTDTQY
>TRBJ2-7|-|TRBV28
ASGRDFPYEQY
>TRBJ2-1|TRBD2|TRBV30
AWSVASGAHEQF
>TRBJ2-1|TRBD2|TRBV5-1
ASSPDTSGRGNEQF
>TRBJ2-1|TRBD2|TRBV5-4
ASRPGTGFLAGGANEQF
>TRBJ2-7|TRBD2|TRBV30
AWMMTSGPSYEQY
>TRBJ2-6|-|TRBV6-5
ASEPSSGANVLT
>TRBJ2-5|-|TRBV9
ASSVVQETQY
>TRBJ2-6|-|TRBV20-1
SASGQSRSGANVLT
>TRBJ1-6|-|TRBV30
AWSKGKGNSPLH
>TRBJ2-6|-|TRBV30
AWSEGRSGANVLT
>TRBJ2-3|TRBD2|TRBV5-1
ASSLLAGGGTDTQY
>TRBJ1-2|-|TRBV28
ASSSQTGYGYT
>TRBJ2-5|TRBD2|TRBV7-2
ASSLRAGGVETQY
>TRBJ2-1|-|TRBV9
ASSLVGGSLYNEQF
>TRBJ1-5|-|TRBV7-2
ASSWAFDGSNQPQH
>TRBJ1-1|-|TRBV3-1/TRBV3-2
ASSQGVRGNTEAF
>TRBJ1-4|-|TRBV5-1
ASSYGTGREKLF
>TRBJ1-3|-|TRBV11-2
ASSPTGGNTIY
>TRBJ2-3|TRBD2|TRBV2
ASSLTSSEY
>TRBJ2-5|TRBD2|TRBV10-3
AISSGTSGQETQY
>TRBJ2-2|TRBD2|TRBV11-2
ASSLGLAQHTGELF
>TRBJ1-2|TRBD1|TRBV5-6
ASSPEDREFYGYT
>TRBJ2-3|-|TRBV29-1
SVAMGLSTDTQY
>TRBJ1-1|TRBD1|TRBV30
AWSDGTGGGFAAF
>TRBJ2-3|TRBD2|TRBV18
ASSREGGTDTQY
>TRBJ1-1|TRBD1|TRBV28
ASSSGQGLEAF
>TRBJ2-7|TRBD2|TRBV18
ASSPAPFSGTPLEQY
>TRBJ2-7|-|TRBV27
ASSLSVGSYEQY
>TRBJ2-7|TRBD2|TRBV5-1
ASSVTSGSYEQY